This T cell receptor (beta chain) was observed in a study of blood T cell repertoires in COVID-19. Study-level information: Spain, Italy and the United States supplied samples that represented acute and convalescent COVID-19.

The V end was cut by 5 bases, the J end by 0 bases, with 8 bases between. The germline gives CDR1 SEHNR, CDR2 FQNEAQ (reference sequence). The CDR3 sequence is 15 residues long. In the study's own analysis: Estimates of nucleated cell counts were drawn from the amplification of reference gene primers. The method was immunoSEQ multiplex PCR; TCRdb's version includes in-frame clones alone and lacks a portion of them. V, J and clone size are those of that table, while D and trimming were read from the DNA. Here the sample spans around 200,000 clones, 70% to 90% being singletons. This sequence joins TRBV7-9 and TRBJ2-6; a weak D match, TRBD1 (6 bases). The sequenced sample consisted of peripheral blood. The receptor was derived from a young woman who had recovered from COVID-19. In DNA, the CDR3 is TGTGCCAGCAGCCAAGGGGGCTCTGGGGCCAACGTCCTGACTTTC. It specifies CASSQGGSGANVLTF.